Listed below are T cell receptor beta chains from one sample, sequenced in a study of response to subunit inactivated influenza vaccine. MiXCR, applied by TCRdb to the RT-PCR reads, yields one record per CDR3 protein. In the table there are hundreds of thousands of distinct CDR3 sequences, about 11% of which are singletons. The sample consisted of PBMCs from blood, taken on the day of vaccination. These receptors originate from a man aged 45-65 years who received an inactivated influenza vaccine. CDR3s include the opening cysteine and the closing phenylalanine or tryptophan. D genes are given only for firm matches. Clone size, where shown, is once, few, many, or a class for clones that have expanded.

TRBV3-1	NA	TRBJ1-1	NA	14	CASSRAGSNTEAFF	TGTGCCAGCAGCCGAGCAGGGTCTAACACTGAAGCTTTCTTT
TRBV7-2	few	TRBJ1-2	NA	16	CASSLAALVAGDGYTF	TGTGCCAGCAGCTTGGCCGCGCTGGTGGCCGGGGATGGCTACACCTTC
TRBV10-3	NA	TRBJ2-7	TRBD1	15	CAIGRGDRGPYEQYF	TGTGCCATCGGTCGCGGGGACAGGGGGCCGTACGAGCAGTACTTC
TRBV24-1	NA	TRBJ2-3	NA	14	CATSDPGQADTQYF	TGTGCCACCAGTGATCCCGGGCAAGCAGATACGCAGTATTTT
TRBV5-1	many	TRBJ2-2	NA	15	CASSFGRANSGELFF	TGCGCCAGCAGCTTTGGCAGGGCGAACAGCGGGGAGCTGTTTTTT
TRBV14	few	TRBJ2-3	NA	16	CASSSSGRQGTDTQYF	TGTGCCAGCAGCAGTAGTGGGCGCCAGGGCACAGATACGCAGTATTTT
TRBV11-2	many	TRBJ1-6	NA	19	CASSLSRPAGRLYNSPLHF	TGTGCCAGCAGCTTATCACGTCCCGCAGGGCGGCTTTATAATTCACCCCTCCACTTT
TRBV10-3	many	TRBJ2-3	NA	13	CASLAVGTDTQYF	TGTGCCTCGTTAGCGGTGGGCACAGATACGCAGTATTTT
TRBV6-1	NA	TRBJ2-6	NA	19	CASSTRGGRDLSGANVLTF	TGTGCCAGCAGTACCCGCGGGGGCCGGGATCTCTCTGGGGCCAACGTCCTGACTTTC
TRBV6-5	few	TRBJ2-4	NA	15	CASSYFGNHRNIQYF	TGTGCCAGCAGTTACTTTGGTAATCACAGGAACATTCAGTACTTC
TRBV7-9	few	TRBJ2-5	NA	16	CASSLSSGRLQETQYF	TGTGCCAGCAGCTTAAGTTCGGGCCGCTTACAAGAGACCCAGTACTTC
TRBV7-6	few	TRBJ2-5	NA	14	CASSNQPSQETQYF	TGTGCCAGCAGCAATCAGCCTTCCCAAGAGACCCAGTACTTC
TRBV12-3/TRBV12-4	NA	TRBJ1-1	NA	13	CASSLVSLRGAFF	TGTGCCAGCAGTTTAGTGTCGCTCCGAGGAGCTTTCTTT
TRBV7-8	NA	TRBJ2-5	TRBD2	16	CASSFSSGRASETQYF	TGTGCCAGCAGCTTTTCTAGCGGGAGGGCCTCAGAGACCCAGTACTTC
TRBV19	few	TRBJ2-7	NA	15	CASKDGGGHSYEQYF	TGTGCCAGTAAAGACGGGGGAGGTCACTCCTACGAGCAGTACTTC
TRBV20-1	NA	TRBJ2-3	NA	14	CSATGTVFTDTQYF	TGCAGTGCTACCGGGACGGTCTTCACAGATACGCAGTATTTT
TRBV5-1	NA	TRBJ2-7	NA	15	CASSLELVSSYEQYF	TGCGCCAGCAGCTTGGAGTTAGTAAGCTCCTACGAGCAGTACTTC
TRBV28	NA	TRBJ2-1	NA	16	CASSLPWQGTDIEQFF	TGTGCCAGCAGTTTGCCCTGGCAGGGGACTGATATTGAGCAGTTCTTC
TRBV12-3/TRBV12-4	few	TRBJ2-3	NA	18	CASRPRGRSSGSTDTQYF	TGTGCCAGCAGGCCCCGGGGTCGTAGTAGCGGTAGCACAGATACGCAGTATTTT
TRBV6-4	NA	TRBJ2-3	NA	13	CASKVRHTDTQYF	TGTGCCAGCAAGGTTAGGCACACAGATACGCAGTATTTT
TRBV12-3/TRBV12-4	once	TRBJ2-3	NA	12	CASRQRTDTQYF	TGTGCCAGCAGGCAGCGGACAGATACGCAGTATTTT
TRBV12-3/TRBV12-4	NA	TRBJ2-2	TRBD1	14	CASSKGQDTGELFF	TGTGCCAGCAGTAAGGGACAGGACACCGGGGAGCTGTTTTTT
TRBV9	NA	TRBJ2-5	NA	16	CASSALGPKARETQYF	TGTGCCAGCAGCGCTTTAGGTCCCAAAGCGCGGGAGACCCAGTACTTC
TRBV20-1	NA	TRBJ2-2	TRBD2	14	CRARAGRITGELFF	TGCAGAGCTAGAGCCGGGAGGATCACCGGGGAGCTGTTTTTT
TRBV9	few	TRBJ2-3	TRBD2	17	CASSAGLAGGLTDTQYF	TGTGCCAGCAGCGCCGGACTAGCGGGGGGCCTCACAGATACGCAGTATTTT
TRBV7-2	NA	TRBJ1-3	NA	15	CAISLVSGAGNTIYF	TGTGCCATCAGCTTAGTGAGCGGGGCCGGAAACACCATATATTTT
TRBV5-8	NA	TRBJ2-2	NA	15	CASSPRAGRAGELFF	TGTGCCAGCAGCCCCCGGGCAGGGCGGGCCGGGGAGCTGTTTTTT
TRBV20-1	few	TRBJ2-5	TRBD2	17	CTAIGGRLWKKGETQYF	TGCACCGCAATTGGCGGGAGACTCTGGAAAAAAGGGGAGACCCAGTACTTC
TRBV20-1	few	TRBJ2-1	NA	14	CSARTGSSYNEQFF	TGCAGTGCTCGAACAGGCAGCTCCTACAATGAGCAGTTCTTC
TRBV20-1	NA	TRBJ2-1	TRBD2	15	CSAPGTSGGYNEQFF	TGCAGTGCTCCCGGGACTAGCGGGGGGTACAATGAGCAGTTCTTC
TRBV5-1	NA	TRBJ2-1	TRBD2	16	CASSTNLAGGYNEQFF	TGCGCCAGCAGCACCAACCTAGCGGGGGGTTACAATGAGCAGTTCTTC
TRBV4-1	many	TRBJ2-1	NA	12	CASSQDIYEQFF	TGCGCCAGCAGCCAAGATATTTATGAGCAGTTCTTC
TRBV5-1	many	TRBJ1-2	NA	13	CASSLAANYGYTF	TGCGCCAGCAGCTTGGCGGCTAACTATGGCTACACCTTC
TRBV29-1	NA	TRBJ2-7	TRBD1	13	CSAQTGGYTEQYF	TGCAGCGCCCAGACAGGGGGGTACACCGAGCAGTACTTC
TRBV13	many	TRBJ2-3	NA	17	CASSLGPPGMTTDTQYF	TGTGCCAGCAGCTTAGGCCCGCCCGGTATGACCACAGATACGCAGTATTTT
TRBV6-1	NA	TRBJ2-7	NA	14	CASTPRQASDEQYF	TGTGCCAGCACCCCCAGACAGGCGTCCGACGAGCAGTACTTC
TRBV10-3	many	TRBJ2-1	TRBD2	15	CAIRPSGSSYNEQFF	TGTGCCATCAGGCCTAGCGGGAGCTCCTACAATGAGCAGTTCTTC
TRBV29-1	NA	TRBJ2-7	NA	13	CSVERGDSYEQYF	TGCAGCGTTGAAAGGGGGGACTCCTACGAGCAGTACTTC
TRBV11-2	NA	TRBJ2-7	NA	12	CASLGASYEQYF	TGTGCCAGTCTCGGGGCCTCGTACGAGCAGTACTTC
TRBV4-2	many	TRBJ2-5	TRBD1	15	CASSQTGALEETQYF	TGTGCCAGCAGCCAAACAGGGGCCCTCGAGGAGACCCAGTACTTC
TRBV4-2	many	TRBJ1-1	NA	15	CASSQRGSKDTEAFF	TGTGCCAGCAGCCAACGGGGGAGCAAGGACACTGAAGCTTTCTTT
TRBV20-1	few	TRBJ2-1	NA	13	CSANGARAHEQFF	TGCAGTGCTAATGGGGCCAGGGCCCATGAGCAGTTCTTC
TRBV15	NA	TRBJ2-7	TRBD1	15	CATSRDWDSSYEQYF	TGTGCCACCAGCAGAGACTGGGACAGCTCCTACGAGCAGTACTTC
TRBV12-3/TRBV12-4	few	TRBJ2-1	TRBD2	16	CASSKLGLAVYNEQFF	TGTGCCAGCAGCAAACTTGGACTAGCGGTCTACAATGAGCAGTTCTTC
TRBV5-1	few	TRBJ2-3	NA	14	CASSLGGITDTQYF	TGCGCCAGCAGCTTGGGGGGAATCACAGATACGCAGTATTTT
TRBV27	few	TRBJ2-2	TRBD2	19	CASSLLIAGRRGIAGELFF	TGTGCCAGCAGCCTACTTATAGCGGGGCGCCGCGGAATAGCGGGGGAGCTGTTTTTT